What follows are 30 T cell receptor beta chains derived from one specimen sequenced in a study of T cell responses to AZD1222 COVID-19 vaccine. Generated by immunoSEQ multiplex PCR, the TCRdb table keeps only in-frame clones and is missing some. The data show about 120,000 clones, with approximately 94% seen just once and approximately 5% held by the top ten. The source was peripheral blood, collected 28 days after the second AZD1222 dose. These TCRs come from an adult who received the AZD1222 COVID-19 vaccine.

This clone was seen only a few times. The chain employs TRBV19 and TRBJ1-5; 11 bases match TRBD1. This CDR3 spans 19 amino acids. Germline CDR1 reads LNHDA; CDR2 reads SQIVND (reference sequence). V was pared by 4 bases and J by 3 bases, with 14 bases of the junction left unmatched. CDR3 loop: CASSKRTGGLVVPNQPQHF. DNA of the CDR3: TGTGCCAGTAGTAAAAGGACAGGGGGCTTGGTAGTACCCAATCAGCCCCAGCATTTT.

The chain joins TRBV5-1 to TRBJ1-2; no definite D call. The germline gives CDR1 SGHRS, CDR2 YFSETQ. The germline V and J ends were trimmed by 2 bases and 0 bases, with 5 bases remaining between them. The CDR3 consists of 13 residues. This CDR3 reads CASSFGPNYGYTF. CDR3 coding DNA: TGCGCCAGCAGCTTCGGGCCTAACTATGGCTACACCTTC. Full variable domain (outside the CDR3, taken from reference TRBV5-1 and TRBJ1-2): KAGVTQTPRYLIKTRGQQVTLSCSPISGHRSVSWYQQTPGQGLQFLFEYFSETQRNKGNFPGRFSGRQFSNSRSEMNVSTLELGDSALYLCASSFGPNYGYTFGSGTRLTVV.

This chain links TRBV6-1 with TRBJ2-3, with 11 bases identical to TRBD2. Germline-derived CDR1 and CDR2 are MNHNS and SASEGT. The trim removed 2 bases at V and 5 bases at J, leaving 3 bases unmatched. CDR3 length: 15 amino acids. DNA for the CDR3: TGTGCCAGCAGTGAACTAGCGGGAGGCGAAGATACGCAGTATTTT. This encodes CASSELAGGEDTQYF.

This chain uses TRBV20-1 with TRBJ2-1; 9 nucleotides agree with TRBD2. Germline V gene data show CDR1 as DFQATT and CDR2 as SNEGSKA (reference sequence). The V gene end was trimmed by 3 bases and the J gene end by 3 bases; junction bases not matched to a gene: 6. The CDR3 consists of 15 residues. In DNA, the CDR3 is TGCAGTGCTAGTCTAGCGGGACTCGACTACAATGAGCAGTTCTTC. Its protein product is CSASLAGLDYNEQFF.

The chain links TRBV18 to TRBJ2-2, with 8 bases aligning to TRBD2. The V and J ends lost 1 base and 10 bases, in that order; junction bases with no gene match: 11. The length of the CDR3 is 16 residues. Germline V gene lookup returns CDR1 KGHSH and CDR2 LQKENI. The CDR3 protein is CASSPLSLSGREELFF. The CDR3 region has the DNA TGTGCCAGCTCACCACTTTCCCTAAGCGGGAGAGAGGAGCTGTTTTTT.

The V call is TRBV11-2, the J call TRBJ2-3; D not resolved. The CDR3 has 15 amino acids. V was pared by 4 bases and J by 2 bases, with 13 bases between. Germline V gene lookup returns CDR1 SGHAT and CDR2 FQNNGV. The CDR3 nucleotides read TGTGCCAGCAGCTCCCGTAGTATCCTCACAGATACGCAGTATTTT. This gives the protein CASSSRSILTDTQYF. Drawing the rest from reference TRBV11-2 and TRBJ2-3, the complete variable domain is EAGVAQSPRYKIIEKRQSVAFWCNPISGHATLYWYQQILGQGPKLLIQFQNNGVVDDSQLPKDRFSAERLKGVDSTLKIQPAKLEDSAVYLCASSSRSILTDTQYFGPGTRLTVL.

This clone was detected a few times. This chain connects TRBV14 to TRBJ2-1; 7 bases line up with TRBD2. Germline lookup yields CDR1 SGHDN and CDR2 FVKESK. J was trimmed by 6 bases and V by 6 bases; bases with no gene match: 11. The CDR3 has 15 residues. The CDR3 nucleotides are TGTGCCAGCAGTCCCCTGGGAGGGCCTTTCAATGAGCAGTTCTTC. Translating it yields CASSPLGGPFNEQFF.

The rearrangement links TRBV7-2 to TRBJ1-2; 8 positions match TRBD1. V gave up 4 bases and J gave up 3 bases; unmatched junction bases: 10. The CDR3 runs to 16 residues. Germline assignment: CDR1 SGHTA and CDR2 FQGNSA. This CDR3 reads CASSSTGGAWDYGYTF. The DNA of the CDR3 is TGTGCCAGCAGCTCAACAGGGGGGGCCTGGGACTATGGCTACACCTTC.

Only a few counts were recorded for this clone. This chain uses TRBV12-3 or TRBV12-4 with TRBJ2-1, with 7 positions matching TRBD1. Losses at the gene ends were 5 bases for V and 8 bases for J; bases not matched to a gene: 3. The CDR3 is 12 residues long. CDR3 sequence: CASSRDSYEQFF. For the CDR3, the DNA is TGTGCCAGCAGTAGGGACAGCTATGAGCAGTTCTTC.

The J gene is TRBJ2-5, the V gene TRBV19, with 10 bases matching TRBD2. J was trimmed by 4 bases and V by 6 bases; bases with no gene match: 14. This CDR3 comprises 17 residues. Germline assignment: CDR1 LNHDA and CDR2 SQIVND (reference sequence). CDR3 sequence reads: CASSRTSGIGFGETQYF. The CDR3 nucleotides are TGTGCCAGTAGCCGAACTAGCGGGATAGGATTTGGAGAGACCCAGTACTTC.

The CDR3 region is CAIRSGTNTEAFF. CDR3 nucleotides: TGTGCCATCAGATCAGGGACGAACACTGAAGCTTTCTTT. This chain connects TRBV10-3 to TRBJ1-1, with D perhaps matching TRBD1 (5 bases). CDR1 and CDR2 (germline): ENHRY, SYGVKD. Between the trimmed V and J ends, which lost 6 bases and 1 base, there was a span of 9 bases. This CDR3 is 13 amino acids long.

The chain joins TRBV4-3 to TRBJ2-7; TRBD2 agrees at 7 bases. The germline V gene encodes CDR1 LGHNA and CDR2 YSLEER. V dropped 2 bases and J dropped 7; count of bases not matched to a gene: 8. There are 14 residues in the CDR3. The CDR3 region is CASSQRGGGGEQYF. In DNA form, the CDR3 reads TGCGCCAGCAGCCAACGGGGTGGCGGGGGAGAGCAGTACTTC.

The chain has TRBV4-1 and TRBJ2-7, with D possibly being TRBD1 or TRBD2 (6 bases each). The CDR3 has 13 amino acids. The V gene lost 1 base and the J gene lost 7 bases, with 11 bases spanning the gap. The V gene's germline CDR1 is MGHRA and CDR2 YSYEKL. This CDR3 reads CASSQGRGDEQYF. The CDR3 region has the DNA TGCGCCAGCAGCCAAGGAAGGGGGGATGAGCAGTACTTC.

The rearrangement joins TRBV15 to TRBJ1-4, with 8 positions matching TRBD1. Per the germline V gene, CDR1 is LNHNV and CDR2 is YYDKDF (reference sequence). There are 15 residues in the CDR3. V lost 1 base to trimming and J lost 7 bases; unmatched junction nucleotides: 5. The CDR3: CATSRVLTGVEKLFF. DNA for the CDR3: TGTGCCACCAGCAGAGTTCTGACAGGGGTTGAAAAACTGTTTTTT.

The rearrangement uses TRBV3-1 (or the pseudogene TRBV3-2) and TRBJ2-2, with D unresolved. V gave up 2 bases and J gave up 6 bases, with 7 bases separating them. The CDR3 has 13 residues. CDR1 and CDR2 from the germline V gene are LGHDT and YNNKEL (reference sequence). The CDR3 here is CASSQSVPGELFF. The CDR3 nucleotides read TGTGCCAGCAGCCAATCCGTCCCCGGGGAGCTGTTTTTT.

The rearrangement joins TRBV10-3 to TRBJ2-2, with 7 bases aligning to TRBD2. Germline V CDR1 and CDR2: ENHRY, SYGVKD. The CDR3 length is 15 residues. V was pared by 8 bases and J by 6 bases, with 12 bases of the junction left unmatched. CDR3 nucleotides: TGTGCCATCCAGAGGTTGGGGGGGAAGGCCGGGGAGCTGTTTTTT. Translating it yields CAIQRLGGKAGELFF.

The chain has TRBV12-3 or TRBV12-4 and TRBJ1-1; TRBD1 might be the D (5 bases). The V end was cut by 6 bases, the J end by 7 bases, with 15 bases between. This CDR3 spans 13 amino acids. CDR3 nucleotide sequence: TGTGCCAGCAGCTGGGGCCCCCGGCGTGAAGCTTTCTTT. Protein product: CASSWGPRREAFF.

This rearrangement joins TRBV7-9 to TRBJ1-2, with a tentative D call TRBD1 (6 bases). This CDR3 is built from 13 residues. V lost 3 bases and J lost 2, with 7 bases in between. Germline CDR1 SEHNR, CDR2 FQNEAQ (reference sequence). DNA for the CDR3: TGTGCCAGCAGCTTTGGACAGAACTATGGCTACACCTTC. Residues: CASSFGQNYGYTF.

V and J are TRBV6-2 or TRBV6-3 and TRBJ2-7; D not resolved. The CDR3 is made up of 11 amino acids. The germline V gene has CDR1 MNHEY and CDR2 SVGEGT. V shed 1 base and J shed 5 bases, with 3 bases lying between them. The DNA of the CDR3 is TGTGCCAGCAGTTACTTCCACGAGCAGTACTTC. Amino acids: CASSYFHEQYF.

The chain uses TRBV12-3 or TRBV12-4 and TRBJ2-7, with TRBD1 matching 7 bases. J lost 3 bases, V lost 10 bases, and 9 bases had no gene match. The CDR3 consists of 13 residues. This CDR3 reads CATRRGQNYEQYF. The CDR3 DNA reads as TGTGCCACTCGTCGGGGACAGAACTACGAGCAGTACTTC.

This clone was seen more than once but under ten times. The rearrangement uses TRBV6-5 and TRBJ1-1, with 7 bases fitting TRBD1. This CDR3 contains 13 residues. The ends lost 7 bases at V and 2 bases at J; junction bases unmatched: 4. From germline, CDR1 is MNHEY and CDR2 SVGAGI. DNA of the CDR3: TGTGCCAGCAACAGACAGGGTAACACTGAAGCTTTCTTT. Translating it yields CASNRQGNTEAFF.

The chain couples TRBV10-3 to TRBJ1-4; no clear D. The CDR3 extends over 15 amino acids. The germline V gene has CDR1 ENHRY and CDR2 SYGVKD. Between the trimmed V and J ends, which lost 0 bases and 6 bases, there was a span of 11 bases. CDR3 protein: CAISESNGRDEKLFF. The CDR3 bases are TGTGCCATCAGTGAGTCGAACGGAAGAGATGAAAAACTGTTTTTT.

The V and J genes are TRBV18 and TRBJ1-4; D remains unclear. Germline V gene data show CDR1 as KGHSH and CDR2 as LQKENI. Deletions cut 4 bases from V and 5 bases from J, with 11 bases between. The CDR3 contains 14 residues. Written as DNA, the CDR3 is TGTGCCAGCTCACTAGGGATCAGCAATGAAAAACTGTTTTTT. The encoded protein is CASSLGISNEKLFF. The variable domain in full, completed from reference TRBV18 and TRBJ1-4, reads NAGVMQNPRHLVRRRGQEARLRCSPMKGHSHVYWYRQLPEEGLKFMVYLQKENIIDESGMPKERFSAEFPKEGPSILRIQQVVRGDSAAYFCASSLGISNEKLFFGSGTQLSVL.

The CDR3 coding sequence is TGCGCCAGCAGCTTATCGTCACCGAACACTGAAGCTTTCTTT. It is translated as CASSLSSPNTEAFF. The rearrangement uses TRBV5-1 and TRBJ1-1; D is ambiguous. The CDR3 is 14 residues long. The germline V gene has CDR1 SGHRS and CDR2 YFSETQ. V shed 2 bases and J shed 1 base, with 9 bases lying between them. Complete variable domain (other parts from reference TRBV5-1 and TRBJ1-1): KAGVTQTPRYLIKTRGQQVTLSCSPISGHRSVSWYQQTPGQGLQFLFEYFSETQRNKGNFPGRFSGRQFSNSRSEMNVSTLELGDSALYLCASSLSSPNTEAFFGQGTRLTVV.

This rearrangement joins TRBV5-6 to TRBJ1-5; D remains unclear. V was cut by 2 bases and J by 0 bases, with 12 bases left in between. CDR1 is SGHDT, CDR2 YYEEEE, per germline. The CDR3 length is 16 residues. The CDR3 DNA reads as TGTGCCAGCAGCTTTTCTTCCCCCAATAGCAATCAGCCCCAGCATTTT. Translating it yields CASSFSSPNSNQPQHF.

The chain uses TRBV10-3 and TRBJ1-1; no clear D gene. Trimming removed 4 bases at V and 10 bases at J, with 10 bases between. The CDR3 is 11 amino acids. The germline CDR1 and CDR2 sequences are ENHRY and SYGVKD. CDR3 sequence reads: CAISGSGGAFF. The CDR3 bases are TGTGCCATCAGTGGATCAGGTGGAGCTTTCTTT.

The V and J genes are TRBV7-2 and TRBJ1-5; D is unresolved. Germline V gene sequence: CDR1 SGHTA, CDR2 FQGNSA. V shed 0 bases and J shed 9 bases, with 9 bases lying between them. CDR3 length: 13 residues. CDR3 DNA: TGTGCCAGCAGCTTAGCGATTGAGGGGCCCCAGCATTTT. Residues: CASSLAIEGPQHF.

This rearrangement joins TRBV7-2 to TRBJ1-2, with D uncertain. There are 14 residues in the CDR3. V lost 1 base and J lost 3, with 9 bases in between. Germline V gives CDR1 SGHTA, CDR2 FQGNSA. The DNA of the CDR3 is TGTGCCAGCAGCTTAGGCGGGATGTACTATGGCTACACCTTC. Protein: CASSLGGMYYGYTF.

The J gene is TRBJ2-5, the V gene TRBV6-5, with D possibly TRBD1 on 6 matching bases. Per germline, CDR1 MNHEY and CDR2 SVGAGI. The CDR3 totals 14 residues. Between the trimmed V and J ends, which lost 4 bases and 5 bases, there was a span of 14 bases. CDR3 sequence: CASSLLGGGETQYF. For the CDR3, the DNA is TGTGCCAGCAGTTTATTAGGGGGTGGGGAGACCCAGTACTTC.

The rearrangement joins TRBV19 to TRBJ2-5, with TRBD2 identical over 8 bases. The CDR3 has 16 residues. Trimming removed 3 bases from V and 5 bases from J; junction bases left unmatched: 11. Germline V gives CDR1 LNHDA, CDR2 SQIVND (reference sequence). This chain's CDR3 is CASSIGLALKGETQYF. The CDR3 nucleotides are TGTGCCAGTAGTATCGGACTAGCTCTAAAGGGGGAGACCCAGTACTTC.